A selection of T cell receptor beta chains follows, all from one sample in a study of blood T cell repertoires in COVID-19. TCRdb's table, derived via immunoSEQ multiplex PCR, lists solely in-frame clones and lacks some. The sample carries approximately 120,000 clones, around 87% recorded once. The sample comprised peripheral blood. These receptors were taken from a man between 50 and 59 years old with acute or convalescent COVID-19. CDR3s include the opening cysteine and the closing phenylalanine or tryptophan. D genes are given only for firm matches. Clone size, where shown, is once, few, many, or a class for clones that have expanded.

v_gene	d_gene	j_gene	abundance	CDR3aa	CDR3nt
TRBV18	TRBD1	TRBJ1-3	-	CASSTGTGDSGNTIYF	TGTGCCAGCTCAACGGGGACAGGGGACTCTGGAAACACCATATATTTT
TRBV27	-	TRBJ2-7	few	CASSFGGLGGQYF	TGTGCCAGCAGTTTCGGGGGATTAGGTGGGCAGTACTTC
TRBV5-1	TRBD2	TRBJ2-7	-	CASSLESGTRGYEQYF	TGCGCCAGCAGCTTGGAGTCCGGGACTAGGGGGTACGAGCAGTACTTC
TRBV29-1	TRBD1	TRBJ2-1	once	CSVEVGGTGSRVQFF	TGCAGCGTTGAAGTAGGGGGGACAGGTTCTAGGGTGCAGTTCTTC
TRBV6-5	-	TRBJ1-2	-	CASSYTTGNGYGYTF	TGTGCCAGCAGTTACACCACAGGGAATGGCTATGGCTACACCTTC
TRBV27	-	TRBJ1-6	-	CASSLSAAGLIPLHF	TGTGCCAGCAGTTTATCAGCGGCCGGTTTGATTCCCCTCCACTTT
TRBV10-2	-	TRBJ1-1	-	CASSESTGTEAFF	TGCGCCAGCAGTGAGTCGACTGGCACTGAAGCTTTCTTT
TRBV19	-	TRBJ1-6	-	CASSTGISYSYNSPLHF	TGTGCCAGTAGTACCGGTATTTCATACTCCTATAATTCACCCCTCCACTTT
TRBV5-6	TRBD2	TRBJ2-2	-	CASSLIAGANTGELFF	TGTGCCAGCAGCCTGATAGCGGGAGCGAACACCGGGGAGCTGTTTTTT
TRBV27	TRBD1	TRBJ2-5	-	CASSFYPWDRGQETQYF	TGTGCCAGCAGCTTCTACCCCTGGGACAGGGGGCAAGAGACCCAGTACTTC
TRBV6-5	-	TRBJ1-2	once	CASTRSPGYGYTF	TGTGCCAGCACCAGATCACCAGGCTATGGCTACACCTTC
TRBV27	-	TRBJ1-1	-	CASSITGGTEAFF	TGTGCCAGCAGCATTACGGGGGGGACTGAAGCTTTCTTT
TRBV6-2/TRBV6-3	TRBD1	TRBJ2-7	-	CASSYVGQLMGEQYF	TGTGCCAGCAGTTACGTGGGACAGCTGATGGGGGAGCAGTACTTC
TRBV5-1	TRBD1	TRBJ2-5	-	CASSLDRDRFSRTQYF	TGCGCCAGCAGCCTAGACCGGGACAGATTTTCCAGGACCCAGTACTTC
TRBV19	-	TRBJ1-4	-	CASTHGQVNEKLFF	TGTGCCAGTACTCATGGGCAAGTTAATGAAAAACTGTTTTTT
TRBV2	-	TRBJ1-5	-	CASKRGGQPQHF	TGTGCCAGCAAGAGGGGGGGTCAGCCCCAGCATTTT
TRBV4-1	-	TRBJ1-3	-	CASSQDNAGFGNTIYF	TGCGCCAGCAGCCAAGACAACGCGGGATTTGGAAACACCATATATTTT
TRBV5-1	TRBD1	TRBJ1-2	-	CASGQDYGYTF	TGCGCCAGCGGACAGGACTATGGCTACACCTTC
TRBV5-1	TRBD2	TRBJ2-4	-	CASSLTSGVNIQYF	TGCGCCAGCAGCTTAACTAGCGGCGTAAACATTCAGTACTTC
TRBV5-5	-	TRBJ2-7	-	CASSTRDTGFGNEQYF	TGTGCCAGCAGCACCCGGGACACCGGTTTCGGGAACGAGCAGTACTTC
TRBV3-1/TRBV3-2	TRBD2	TRBJ2-3	-	CASSQGGGGTDTQYF	TGTGCCAGCAGCCAAGGGGGCGGGGGGACAGATACGCAGTATTTT
TRBV10-3	-	TRBJ1-2	-	CAISPRQVVYGYTF	TGTGCCATCAGTCCAAGACAGGTAGTCTATGGCTACACCTTC
TRBV5-5	TRBD1	TRBJ1-6	-	CASGQGAYNSPLHF	TGTGCCAGCGGGCAGGGGGCCTATAATTCACCCCTCCACTTT
TRBV11-3	-	TRBJ1-1	once	CASSSTTGWMGSEAFF	TGTGCCAGCAGCTCAACTACAGGGTGGATGGGCTCTGAAGCTTTCTTT
TRBV6-4	-	TRBJ1-6	-	CASSDRNGQRSSYNSPLHF	TGTGCCAGCAGTGACCGGAATGGACAAAGGAGCTCCTATAATTCACCCCTCCACTTT
TRBV4-1	TRBD2	TRBJ2-7	-	CASSQDLIGLAGGSYEQYF	TGCGCCAGCAGCCAAGACCTTATCGGACTAGCGGGAGGATCCTACGAGCAGTACTTC
TRBV24-1	TRBD1	TRBJ1-1	few	CATRAGQAPGTEAFF	TGTGCCACCAGGGCTGGACAGGCGCCGGGCACTGAAGCTTTCTTT
TRBV27	-	TRBJ2-7	-	CASRAGTSPSEQYF	TGTGCCAGCAGAGCCGGGACAAGCCCGTCCGAGCAGTACTTC
TRBV18	TRBD1	TRBJ2-5	-	CASSPGQGARETQYF	TGTGCCAGCTCACCAGGACAGGGGGCGAGGGAGACCCAGTACTTC
TRBV19	TRBD1	TRBJ1-2	-	CASSIAGTGSNYGYTF	TGTGCCAGTAGTATCGCCGGGACAGGGAGTAACTATGGCTACACCTTC
TRBV23-1	-	TRBJ1-6	once	CASSQSVGGRDSPLHF	TGCGCCAGCAGTCAATCGGTCGGGGGTAGAGATTCACCCCTCCACTTT
TRBV5-1	TRBD2	TRBJ2-1	-	CASSLVSSGVGNEQFF	TGCGCCAGCAGCTTGGTTTCTAGCGGAGTAGGAAATGAGCAGTTCTTC
TRBV18	-	TRBJ1-2	-	CASSPPVGGNTHPTLANYGYTF	TGTGCCAGCTCACCACCCGTCGGGGGTAATACTCACCCCACCTTAGCTAACTATGGCTACACCTTC
TRBV5-6	-	TRBJ2-1	-	CASSVDGGHEQFF	TGTGCCAGCAGCGTGGACGGGGGTCATGAGCAGTTCTTC
TRBV19	-	TRBJ2-1	-	CASSIEIAYEQFF	TGTGCCAGTAGTATAGAGATAGCGTATGAGCAGTTCTTC
TRBV6-5	TRBD1	TRBJ1-2	-	CASSSGTGGVGYTF	TGTGCCAGCAGTTCCGGGACAGGGGGAGTAGGCTACACCTTC
TRBV27	-	TRBJ1-2	-	CASSSVTSYGYTF	TGTGCCAGCAGTTCGGTGACTTCCTATGGCTACACCTTC
TRBV6-5	-	TRBJ1-1	once	CASSYEVRPNTEAFF	TGTGCCAGCAGTTACGAGGTCAGACCGAACACTGAAGCTTTCTTT
TRBV11-2	TRBD1	TRBJ1-2	once	CASSRGQGAPIYGYTF	TGTGCCAGCAGTCGAGGACAGGGGGCGCCGATCTATGGCTACACCTTC
TRBV12-5	-	TRBJ1-1	-	CASGLVTGNTEAFF	TGTGCTAGTGGTTTGGTTACCGGGAACACTGAAGCTTTCTTT
TRBV6-5	-	TRBJ2-5	-	CASSRGETQYF	TGTGCCAGCAGTAGAGGGGAGACCCAGTACTTC
TRBV5-1	-	TRBJ2-3	-	CASSAPLSGYTDTQYF	TGCGCCAGCAGCGCACCACTCAGCGGCTACACAGATACGCAGTATTTT
TRBV11-2	-	TRBJ2-1	-	CASSPYPRSGDEQFF	TGTGCCAGCAGCCCATACCCTAGGTCTGGAGATGAGCAGTTCTTC
TRBV6-5	-	TRBJ1-3	-	CATSQGISGNTIYF	TGTGCCACCTCACAGGGAATCTCTGGAAACACCATATATTTT
TRBV4-3	-	TRBJ1-2	-	CASSHRNQGSYGYTF	TGCGCCAGCAGCCATAGAAACCAGGGAAGCTATGGCTACACCTTC
TRBV6-2/TRBV6-3	-	TRBJ1-5	-	CASSIQGNQPQHF	TGTGCCAGCAGCATTCAGGGTAATCAGCCCCAGCATTTT
TRBV11-2	-	TRBJ1-2	-	CASSLGRGSTYGYTF	TGTGCCAGCAGCTTAGGCAGGGGATCGACCTATGGCTACACCTTC
TRBV6-5	-	TRBJ1-1	-	CASSYSRGTEAFF	TGTGCCAGCAGTTACTCGAGGGGGACTGAAGCTTTCTTT
TRBV11-2	TRBD1	TRBJ1-2	-	CASSLDRTGTNGYTF	TGTGCCAGCAGCTTAGACAGGACAGGGACCAATGGCTACACCTTC
TRBV11-3	TRBD2	TRBJ2-1	-	CASSSFSWGLAGDNEQFF	TGTGCCAGCAGCTCCTTCTCCTGGGGGCTAGCGGGAGACAATGAGCAGTTCTTC